The rows below give T cell receptor beta chains drawn from one sample of a study of blood T cells in healthy people across ages. TCRdb reprocessed the 5' RACE reads with MiXCR, giving one entry per CDR3 protein. The data contain 380,000 or so distinct CDR3 sequences, about 52% of them singletons. Material: blood. All receptors come from a man between 60 and 75 years old in good health. The CDR3 runs from the conserved cysteine through the conserved F or W. The D gene is left open where the match is weak. Some rows have no size entry. The others give once, few or many, or a class for an expanded clone.

few	TRBJ2-5	TRBV29-1	NA	TGCAGCGTTGCAGGGACAGAGACCCAGTACTTC	CSVAGTETQYF
NA	TRBJ2-1	TRBV21-1	NA	TGTGCCACCACAGGGGACTCCTACAATGAGCAGTTCTTC	CATTGDSYNEQFF
few	TRBJ1-6	TRBV3-1	NA	TGTGCCAGCAGCCCCACCCGAAGGCTTATGGATTCACCCCTCCACTTT	CASSPTRRLMDSPLHF
many	TRBJ2-7	TRBV3-1	TRBD2	TGTGCCAGCAGCCTAGAAAGGACTAGCGGGGCTCGAGTCTCCTACGAGCAGTACTTC	CASSLERTSGARVSYEQYF
NA	TRBJ2-4	TRBV4-2	TRBD2	TGTGCCAGCAGCCAGGACCTAGCGGCCTCTGGAAACATTCAGTACTTC	CASSQDLAASGNIQYF
few	TRBJ2-2	TRBV4-2	NA	TGTGCCAGCAGCCAGGCAGGGGAGACCGGGGAGCTGTTTTTT	CASSQAGETGELFF
NA	TRBJ2-7	TRBV20-1	NA	TGCAGTGCTAGAGCCCCCAAGGACCCTAGCTACGGGCAGTACTTC	CSARAPKDPSYGQYF
few	TRBJ2-4	TRBV14	NA	TGTGCCAGCAGCCAAGCCCCCCACGTGGCAGGGGAAGCCAAAAACATTCAGTACTTC	CASSQAPHVAGEAKNIQYF
NA	TRBJ1-5	TRBV4-1	TRBD1	TGCGCCAGCAGCCAAGAGGGGACAGGGATTGGTCAGCCCCAGCATTTT	CASSQEGTGIGQPQHF
NA	TRBJ2-7	TRBV6-2/TRBV6-3	TRBD1	TGTGCCAGTATGGAACAGGGGCTTCCCTACGAGCAGTACTTC	CASMEQGLPYEQYF
NA	TRBJ1-5	TRBV7-2	TRBD1	TGTGCCAGCAGACGGGACAGTAATCAGCCCCAGCATTTT	CASRRDSNQPQHF
few	TRBJ1-2	TRBV11-2	NA	TGTGCCAGCAGCTTAAACCAAAACTATGGCTACACCTTC	CASSLNQNYGYTF
few	TRBJ1-2	TRBV20-1	NA	TGCAGTGCTAGAGCGGTGGGGGTTAACTATGGCTACACCTTC	CSARAVGVNYGYTF
once	TRBJ2-6	TRBV20-1	NA	TGCAGTGCTAGAGTTGGTTCTGGGGCCAACGTCCTGACTTTC	CSARVGSGANVLTF
NA	TRBJ1-2	TRBV12-3/TRBV12-4	NA	TGTGCCAGCAGAGACAGCAATGACTATGGCTACACCTTC	CASRDSNDYGYTF
once	TRBJ2-7	TRBV7-9	NA	TGTGCCAGCAGCCCAAGCCCTCACGGCGAGCAGTACTTC	CASSPSPHGEQYF
NA	TRBJ2-5	TRBV29-1	TRBD2	TGCAGCGTTGAAGCGGGAGGACAAGAGACCCAGTACTTC	CSVEAGGQETQYF
many	TRBJ2-1	TRBV7-3	TRBD1	TGTGCCAGCAGCTTAGGGGGACAGGGAAGGCTCAATGAGCAGTTCTTC	CASSLGGQGRLNEQFF
NA	TRBJ1-2	TRBV6-5	NA	TGTGCCAGCAGTTACGAAAGCAGGGGCTATGGCTACACCTTC	CASSYESRGYGYTF
NA	TRBJ2-1	TRBV29-1	NA	TGCAGCGTTGGCGGCGATGACTCCTACAATGAGCAGTTCTTC	CSVGGDDSYNEQFF
NA	TRBJ2-1	TRBV29-1	NA	TGCAGCGTCGCGGGCAGATTAGACGATGAGCAGTTCTTC	CSVAGRLDDEQFF
NA	TRBJ2-1	TRBV20-1	NA	TGCAGTGCTAGAGATTCGACTAGCAATGAGCAGTTCTTC	CSARDSTSNEQFF
NA	TRBJ2-1	TRBV20-1	NA	TGCAGTGCTAGAAGAGGGGGGGGGAGGAATGAGCAGTTCTTC	CSARRGGGRNEQFF
once	TRBJ2-5	TRBV28	TRBD2	TGTGCCAGCGGTTTATGGGGACTAGCGGGAGGTGGTGAGCAGTACTTC	CASGLWGLAGGGEQYF
NA	TRBJ2-1	TRBV7-2	TRBD2	TGTGCCAGCAGAGGCCCCACCGCGGGAGTACACAATGAGCAGTTCTTC	CASRGPTAGVHNEQFF
NA	TRBJ1-2	TRBV3-1	NA	TGTGCCAGCAGCCAAGCGGGGGGCCAGGGAAACTATGGCTACACCTTC	CASSQAGGQGNYGYTF
many	TRBJ2-7	TRBV5-1	TRBD2	TGCGCCAGCAGCCCGGGAGGAGGGAGCCTATACGAGCAGTACTTC	CASSPGGGSLYEQYF
NA	TRBJ2-1	TRBV6-2/TRBV6-3	TRBD2	TGTGCCAGCAGTTACTCGACACTAGCGGGATTCGATGAGCAGTTCTTC	CASSYSTLAGFDEQFF
few	TRBJ2-3	TRBV7-2	TRBD2	TGTGCCAGCAGCTTAGTACCCGCGGGAGCCCCAGATACGCAGTATTTT	CASSLVPAGAPDTQYF
NA	TRBJ2-5	TRBV18	NA	TGTGCCAGCTCACCTTATGATGGGGAGACCCAGTACTTC	CASSPYDGETQYF
NA	TRBJ1-2	TRBV5-1	TRBD1	TGCGCCAGCAGCATGACAGGGGCAAACTATGGCTACACCTTC	CASSMTGANYGYTF
few	TRBJ2-5	TRBV30	NA	TGTGCCTGGAGTGCGGGGGAGGAGACCCAGTACTTC	CAWSAGEETQYF
once	TRBJ2-7	TRBV10-3	TRBD2	TGTGCCATCAGTGAGTCGAGAGGACTAGATTTTTACGAGCAGTACTTC	CAISESRGLDFYEQYF
once	TRBJ1-2	TRBV30	NA	TGTGCCTGGAGTTACCAGACCGAGAAGTTATACACCTTC	CAWSYQTEKLYTF
NA	TRBJ1-2	TRBV5-6	NA	TGTGCCAGCAGCTTTAACAGGGTACCTAACTATGGCTACACCTTC	CASSFNRVPNYGYTF
once	TRBJ2-7	TRBV28	NA	TGTGCCAGCAGAACCGGGACTCCAAGAAATTACGAGCAGTACTTC	CASRTGTPRNYEQYF
NA	TRBJ2-4	TRBV12-3/TRBV12-4	TRBD1	TGTGCCAGCCGAAAACAGGGGGTAAAGGAGCAGTACTTC	CASRKQGVKEQYF
NA	TRBJ1-2	TRBV29-1	TRBD1	TGCAGCGTGACAGGGGGCGCGGATGGCTACACCTTC	CSVTGGADGYTF